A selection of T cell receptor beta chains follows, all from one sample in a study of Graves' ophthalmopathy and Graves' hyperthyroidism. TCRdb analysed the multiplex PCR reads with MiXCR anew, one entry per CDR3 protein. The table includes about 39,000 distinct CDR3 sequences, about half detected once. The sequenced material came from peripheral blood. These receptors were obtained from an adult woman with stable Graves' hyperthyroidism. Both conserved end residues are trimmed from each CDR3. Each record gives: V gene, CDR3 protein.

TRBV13,ASQEGTSATGELF
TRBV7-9,ASSLELAGNYEQY
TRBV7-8,ASSLSRAPQETQY
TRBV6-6,ASSYSPGGLDSNQPQH
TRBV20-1,SGQTGGDYGYT
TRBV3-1,ASSQEGQSEKLF
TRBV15,ATSREGWGTNYGYT
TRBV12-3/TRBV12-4,ASSPLAGGYLFGVDNEQF
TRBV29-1,SDGGRETEAF
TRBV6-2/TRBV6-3,ASSYQGGGEQY
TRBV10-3,AISTSWDRMNTEAF
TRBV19,ASSPRGDRATEAF
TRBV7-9,ASSFTYTEAF
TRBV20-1,SASEGARGNQPQH
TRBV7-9,ASSPRQGYT
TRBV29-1,SGNGPYEQY
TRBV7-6,ASSLVGTQY
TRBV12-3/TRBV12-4,ASSLASNQPQH
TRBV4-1,ASSQENPTNTGELF
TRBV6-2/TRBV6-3,ASRTVGTQY
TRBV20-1,SASDRGAGELF
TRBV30,AWRSAGANVLT
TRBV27,ASSLLPGYEQY
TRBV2,ASSDPAAQESSVTQY
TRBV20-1,SVVDYNTGELF
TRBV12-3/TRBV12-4,ASSKQGAPNEKLF
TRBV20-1,SARDPAGAYEQY
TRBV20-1,SASEPEAF